This entry features one TCR beta chain sequence. Its specificity is unknown. Clinicians in the United States treated all participants with HIV. DNA was extracted from about 1-10 million thawed cryopreserved PBMC. The sample belongs to a study of long-term antiretroviral therapy in people with HIV. Study-level results: HIV repertoire CDR3 lengths ranged less widely than those of controls.

Version v3.0 of the immunoSEQ assay ran at survey level. Libraries were prepared by immunoSEQ multiplex PCR; TCRdb keeps only in-frame clonotypes and omits some of them. The table has about 20,000 clones, under 85% seen once. Germline CDR1 is LNHDA and CDR2 is SQIVND (reference sequence). The V gene lost 9 bases and the J gene lost 1 base, with 12 bases spanning the gap. The CDR3 sequence is 14 residues long. Source: unsorted PBMCs, taken 0.3 years after starting antiretroviral therapy. The chain joins TRBV19 to TRBJ2-2, with D possibly matching TRBD2 (5 bases). The origin of this receptor is a woman between 45 and 65 years old with HIV. This CDR3 is CASRAVMNTGELFF. The CDR3 coding sequence is TGTGCCAGCCGAGCGGTTATGAACACCGGGGAGCTGTTTTTT.